Sequencing of this TCR beta chain was carried out in a study of blood T cell repertoires in COVID-19. Study at large: Samples of COVID-19 (acute and convalescent) were obtained from the United States, Italy and Spain. In each case, the material was cDNA or gDNA derived from T cells, B-cell-depleted T cells, or PBMCs.

Seattle researchers signed up patients amid active infection and tracked them longitudinally. Original analysis: Reference gene primer amplification gave nucleated cell count estimates. Method: immunoSEQ multiplex PCR; TCRdb's copy keeps in-frame clones and lacks some. V, J and clone size are those of that table, while D and trimming were read from the DNA. Of 450,000 or so clones listed, roughly 89% are singletons. The germline V gene encodes CDR1 KGHSH and CDR2 LQKENI. The CDR3 spans 14 residues. Between the trimmed V and J ends, which lost 6 bases and 0 bases, there was a span of 6 bases. Sequences were obtained from peripheral blood. This chain links TRBV18 with TRBJ2-6, with D hard to call. The sequence derives from a man younger than 30 with COVID-19, enrolled during active disease. The DNA for the CDR3 is TGTGCCAGCTCGTCCTACTCTGGGGCCAACGTCCTGACTTTC. Translating gives CASSSYSGANVLTF.